This T cell receptor beta chain comes out of a study of T cells in Graves' hyperthyroidism and ophthalmopathy. The PBMCs had their origin in 10 ml of fresh peripheral blood. Germline CDR1 and CDR2: ENHRY and SYGVKD. Trimming removed 5 bases from V and 1 base from J; junction bases left unmatched: 3. The length of the CDR3 is 15 residues. As regards this clonotype: No antigen is known for it.

Amplified regions were TCR beta CDR3 sequences from RNA transcripts. TCR CDR3 underwent first-round RT-PCR with the HTBI primer set. MiXCR was run by TCRdb on the multiplex PCR reads, yielding one entry per CDR3 protein. Of more than 300,000 distinct CDR3 sequences listed, about 17% were seen once; the top ten hold approximately 35%. Study-level points and caveats: From stable hyperthyroidism, ophthalmopathy was set apart by a 13 V-J model.

The TCR sequence derives from a young woman with Graves' hyperthyroidism that later progressed to Graves' ophthalmopathy. Material for sequencing was blood. The chain has TRBV10-3 and TRBJ2-5; 11 bases agree with TRBD2. The CDR3 DNA sequence: TGTGCCATCAGTCATAGCGGGGGGGCCCAAGAGACCCAGTACTTC. Translated: CAISHSGGAQETQYF.